The present T cell receptor beta chain was sequenced within a study of cytomegalovirus exposure and HLA in healthy donors. Findings of the study overall: Listed as cytomegalovirus-associated were 150 to 200 TCR beta chains. The later analysis indicated that the majority of CMV-associated TCR beta chains appeared HLA-restricted.

The PCR ran on 60 Vbeta and 13 Jbeta primers. The assay was immunoSEQ multiplex PCR, and TCRdb's table has in-frame clones only and misses some. The sample records 130,000 or so clones, roughly 77% being singletons. With regard to this clone: Its antigen is not identified.

Trimming removed 4 bases from V and 1 base from J, with 8 bases in between. This CDR3 has 13 amino acids. Per the germline V gene, CDR1 is SGHNT and CDR2 is YYREEE (reference sequence). The source material was PBMCs. The J gene is TRBJ2-5, the V gene TRBV5-4; D perhaps matches TRBD1 (6 bases). The clonotype comes from a man aged 25-45 years in good health and CMV-seronegative. This CDR3 is CASSPQGQETQYF. The CDR3 DNA follows: TGTGCCAGCAGCCCACAGGGCCAAGAGACCCAGTACTTC.